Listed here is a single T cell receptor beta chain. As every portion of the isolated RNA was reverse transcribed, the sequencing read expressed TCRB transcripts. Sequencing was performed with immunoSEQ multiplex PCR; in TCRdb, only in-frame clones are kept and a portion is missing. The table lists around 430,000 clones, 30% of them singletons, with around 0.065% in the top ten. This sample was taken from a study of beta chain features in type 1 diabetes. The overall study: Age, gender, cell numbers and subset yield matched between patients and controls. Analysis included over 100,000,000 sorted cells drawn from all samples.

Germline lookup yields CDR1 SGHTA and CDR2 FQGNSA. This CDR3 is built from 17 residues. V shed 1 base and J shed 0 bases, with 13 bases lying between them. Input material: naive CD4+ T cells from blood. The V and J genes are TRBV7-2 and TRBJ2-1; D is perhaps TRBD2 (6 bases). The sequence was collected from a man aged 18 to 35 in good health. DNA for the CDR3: TGTGCCAGCAGCTTAGGAGTAGCGGACCTCTCCTACAATGAGCAGTTCTTC. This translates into CASSLGVADLSYNEQFF.